Sequencing of this TCR beta chain was carried out in a study of cytomegalovirus exposure and HLA in healthy donors. General study results and limits: Across donors, most TCRs were seen rarely, yet some public ones were widespread. The CMV antigen specificity of three CMV-associated chains was confirmed through in vitro analysis. Researchers counted some 150 TCR beta chains as cytomegalovirus-associated.

V shed 5 bases, J shed 1 base, and the junction held 4 bases outside the gene matches. The CDR3 is 14 residues long. Germline values: CDR1 MDHEN, CDR2 SYDVKM. Points on this clone: Its matching antigen is unknown.

Using immunoSEQ multiplex PCR, the repertoire was profiled, and TCRdb retains in-frame clones only, with some absent. The data contain some 250,000 clones, almost 90% of them singletons. The donors were members of the validation cohort, which comprised under 150 subjects and was separate from the first cohort of 666 subjects. The sequence was obtained from a young woman in good health and CMV-seronegative. The source material was PBMCs. The chain has TRBV28 and TRBJ2-7; TRBD1 matches 8 bases. DNA for the CDR3: TGTGCCAGCAGTCCCCACAGGGGGTCCTACGAGCAGTACTTC. This gives the protein CASSPHRGSYEQYF.